Sequencing of this TCR beta chain was carried out in a study of identical twins. Healthy Caucasians were all of the donors. Trimming pared 0 bases from V and 6 bases from J, leaving 9 bases between. The CDR3 extends over 13 amino acids. In germline, CDR1 is SGHVS, CDR2 FNYEAQ. This clonotype was seen a handful of times. TCRdb re-called the 5' RACE reads with MiXCR, one entry per CDR3 protein. The data show some 230,000 distinct CDR3 sequences, with 6.5% seen just once and just over 14% held by the top ten. The data were also submitted as part of a second study, on T cells expressing NK-cell markers. That publication notes: CD3+CD56+NKG2C+, CD3+CD56+NKG2C- and CD3+CD56-NKG2C+ T cells, once sorted, supplied the TCR beta repertoires. Just one sequenced donor of eight was HCMV-seronegative, while seven were seropositive. The use of an anti-gamma-delta TCR antibody, which was added in several experiments, restricted sorting to T cells expressing alpha-beta TCR.

Sequences were obtained from CD8+ T cells sorted from blood. The genes are TRBV7-6 and TRBJ2-7; D is unclear. This clonotype was sampled from a woman aged 18 to 35 in good health. This chain's CDR3 is CASSLAFDGEQYF. As DNA, the CDR3 is TGTGCCAGCAGCTTAGCGTTCGATGGCGAGCAGTACTTC.